The 26 T cell receptor beta chains given below trace back to one sample, sequenced in a study of blood T cells in healthy people across ages. Sample-barcoded 5' priming and a J-beta primer mix drove a second PCR of roughly 6 to 12 cycles. A single record per CDR3 protein comes from TCRdb applying MiXCR to the 5' RACE reads. The table lists more than 800,000 distinct CDR3 sequences, roughly 26% of them singletons. The sequencing sample was made of blood. The receptors derive from a woman of 80 years or more in good health.

In this sample, this clonotype turned up many times. The V call is TRBV28, the J call TRBJ2-1; D perhaps matches TRBD1 (6 bases). V shed 10 bases and J shed 0 bases, with 13 bases lying between them. The CDR3 length is 14 residues. Looked up from germline, CDR1 is MDHEN and CDR2 is SYDVKM. This CDR3 is CATYRDSSYNEQFF. In nucleotides, the CDR3 is TGTGCCACCTACAGGGATTCCTCCTACAATGAGCAGTTCTTC.

The V gene is TRBV2, the J gene TRBJ2-1; 10 nucleotides line up with TRBD1. This CDR3 spans 14 amino acids. The V segment lost 8 bases and the J segment 6 bases; nucleotides outside the gene matches: 7. Germline V gene sequence: CDR1 SNHLY, CDR2 FYNNEI. CDR3 sequence: CASGGTGECNEQFF. The CDR3 DNA sequence: TGTGCCAGCGGTGGGACAGGGGAATGCAATGAGCAGTTCTTC.

V and J are TRBV3-1 and TRBJ2-3; 13 bases line up with TRBD2. V shed 3 bases and J 5 bases; nucleotides not matched to a gene: 8. The CDR3 totals 17 residues. The germline gives CDR1 LGHDT, CDR2 YNNKEL (reference sequence). The CDR3 coding sequence is TGTGCCAGCAGCCACTGGACTAGCGGGGGAGTAGTAGATACGCAGTATTTT. It specifies CASSHWTSGGVVDTQYF.

This clonotype was recorded at least ten times. This chain links TRBV20-1 with TRBJ2-1; the match to TRBD2 covers 10 bases. The V gene's germline CDR1 is DFQATT and CDR2 SNEGSKA (reference sequence). Trimming took 5 bases from V and 4 from J; bases not matched to a gene: 8. The CDR3 consists of 15 residues. CDR3 region: CSASPSGGRYNEQFF. CDR3 DNA: TGCAGTGCTTCCCCTAGCGGGGGTCGTTACAATGAGCAGTTCTTC.

In the case of this clonotype: One end of the junction varies from germline; a read error may be responsible. V gene TRBV30 combines with J gene TRBJ2-7; possible D gene TRBD1, 6 bases. The DNA end is a closer match to TRBJ2-5, so the J assignment may be wrong. The CDR3 is 15 residues long. The V gene's germline CDR1 is GTSNPN and CDR2 SVGIG (reference sequence). The CDR3 nucleotides are TGTGCCCGGAGTGTACGTGGGGGCTACGGGGAGACCCAGTACTTC. It translates to CARSVRGGYGETQYF.

This chain uses TRBV7-8 with TRBJ1-4; TRBD1 is a possible D gene (5 bases). The CDR3 is 15 amino acids. Germline V CDR1 and CDR2: SGHVS, FQNEAQ. Deletions cut 1 base from V and 6 bases from J, with 12 bases between. The CDR3 sequence: CASSLDPRGDEKLFF. The CDR3 nucleotides read TGTGCCAGCAGCTTAGATCCTCGGGGGGATGAAAAACTGTTTTTT.

This clonotype came up many times. The rearrangement joins TRBV5-1 to TRBJ2-1, with 10 bases identical to TRBD1. This CDR3 is built from 16 residues. V was clipped by 0 bases and J by 6 bases; unmatched bases: 6. Per germline, CDR1 SGHRS and CDR2 YFSETQ. For the CDR3, the DNA is TGCGCCAGCAGCTTGGCGACAGGGGGCCTTTCCAATGAGCAGTTCTTC. Translating gives CASSLATGGLSNEQFF. The whole variable domain, remainder taken from reference TRBV5-1 and TRBJ2-1, is KAGVTQTPRYLIKTRGQQVTLSCSPISGHRSVSWYQQTPGQGLQFLFEYFSETQRNKGNFPGRFSGRQFSNSRSEMNVSTLELGDSALYLCASSLATGGLSNEQFFGPGTRLTVL.

J is TRBJ2-3 and V is TRBV7-2; 9 positions agree with TRBD1. Looked up from germline, CDR1 is SGHTA and CDR2 is FQGNSA. J lost 1 base, V lost 5 bases, and 4 bases had no gene match. This CDR3 has 15 amino acids. The CDR3 here is CASSSRQGGTDTQYF. CDR3 coding DNA: TGTGCCAGCAGCAGCAGACAGGGGGGCACAGATACGCAGTATTTT.

There are many counts of this clonotype. J is TRBJ2-5 and V is TRBV6-7, with D perhaps matching TRBD1 (5 bases). TRBV6-7 is designated an ORF whose function remains uncertain. CDR3 length equals 13 residues. The germline V and J ends were trimmed by 9 bases and 2 bases, with 13 bases remaining between them. CDR3 sequence (DNA): TGTGCCAGACAACAGGTGCCACAAGAGACCCAGTACTTC. Translated: CARQQVPQETQYF.

The chain combines TRBV11-2 with TRBJ2-3; D remains unclear. CDR1 and CDR2 from the germline V gene are SGHAT and FQNNGV. CDR3 length equals 12 residues. The V end lost 5 bases, the J end lost 9 bases, and 12 bases lay between the germline ends. In DNA form, the CDR3 reads TGTGCCAGCAGCCCGATGACCGTCACGCAGTATTTT. Translating it yields CASSPMTVTQYF.

This clonotype has a count of ten or more. The J gene is TRBJ2-7, the V gene TRBV4-1; 9 bases match TRBD1. V lost 1 base and J lost 4; bases outside the gene matches: 8. This CDR3 contains 16 residues. The V gene's germline CDR1 is MGHRA and CDR2 YSYEKL. The DNA for the CDR3 is TGCGCCAGCAGCCAAGCCTCCGGGACAGGGCAATACGAGCAGTACTTC. Protein sequence: CASSQASGTGQYEQYF.

This clonotype was detected ten times or more. The CDR3 DNA is TGCGCCAGCAGCCAACAGACAGGGGGGAACTATGGCTACACCTTC. This translates into CASSQQTGGNYGYTF. J is TRBJ1-2 and V is TRBV5-1, with 9 bases aligning to TRBD1. Germline trimming cut 4 bases from V and 2 bases from J; bases unmatched to any gene: 6. CDR1 and CDR2 from the germline V gene are SGHRS and YFSETQ. This CDR3 is built from 15 residues.

This clonotype was recorded a few times. The chain has TRBV15 and TRBJ2-7; 7 nucleotides align to TRBD1. V trimming: 3 bases; J trimming: 4 bases; junction bases outside the gene matches: 12. In germline, CDR1 is LNHNV, CDR2 YYDKDF (reference sequence). This CDR3 contains 16 residues. CDR3 coding DNA: TGTGCCACCAGCAGCAGAGGACAGGTCCGGTGGTACGAGCAGTACTTC. Amino acids: CATSSRGQVRWYEQYF.

Details on this clonotype: This sequence may be a read error, since a much larger clone differs from it by one base. The V gene is TRBV10-3, the J gene TRBJ2-5, with no clear D. Germline V lookup: CDR1 ENHRY, CDR2 SYGVKD. The CDR3 length is 13 residues. The CDR3 region has the DNA TGTGCCATCAGTAAGTCTCCTTTAGAGACCCAGTACTTC. Residues: CAISKSPLETQYF.

The chain employs TRBV6-2 or TRBV6-3 and TRBJ1-1, with D tentatively TRBD1 (5 bases). Looked up from germline, CDR1 is MNHEY and CDR2 is SVGEGT. The V end lost 7 bases, the J end lost 10 bases, and 19 bases lay between the germline ends. This CDR3 comprises 13 residues. CDR3 region: CASTEDGTRSAFF. The CDR3 nucleotides read TGTGCCAGCACGGAGGACGGGACTCGATCAGCTTTCTTT.

This clonotype was observed a few times. The V call is TRBV3-1, the J call TRBJ2-3; unclear D gene. Germline values: CDR1 LGHDT, CDR2 YNNKEL (reference sequence). This CDR3 comprises 15 residues. Deletions cut 1 base from V and 2 bases from J, with 10 bases between. The CDR3: CASSQGYGDTDTQYF. The DNA for the CDR3 is TGTGCCAGCAGCCAAGGGTATGGGGACACAGATACGCAGTATTTT.

The sample holds a few counts of this clonotype. The rearrangement links TRBV12-3 or TRBV12-4 to TRBJ2-2, with D unresolved. This CDR3 contains 13 residues. Trimming took off 6 bases at V and 7 bases at J, with 12 bases between the two ends. Written as DNA, the CDR3 is TGTGCCAGCAGCCCCATTAGGGTCGGGGAGCTGTTTTTT. It codes for CASSPIRVGELFF.

This clonotype was picked up many times. The chain uses TRBV9 and TRBJ2-3, with 10 bases aligning to TRBD2. V gave up 1 base and J gave up 4 bases; unmatched junction bases: 3. The length of the CDR3 is 15 residues. Germline V gene sequence: CDR1 SGDLS, CDR2 YYNGEE. The DNA of the CDR3 is TGTGCCAGCAGCGTACTAGCGGGGGAGTCAGATACGCAGTATTTT. It is translated as CASSVLAGESDTQYF. The variable domain in full, completed from reference TRBV9 and TRBJ2-3, reads DSGVTQTPKHLITATGQRVTLRCSPRSGDLSVYWYQQSLDQGLQFLIQYYNGEERAKGNILERFSAQQFPDLHSELNLSSLELGDSALYFCASSVLAGESDTQYFGPGTRLTVL.

The chain couples TRBV5-6 to TRBJ2-7; 7 bases agree with TRBD1. V gave up 4 bases and J gave up 1 base; unmatched junction bases: 11. This CDR3 comprises 16 residues. Germline V CDR1 and CDR2: SGHDT, YYEEEE. The CDR3 nucleotides are TGTGCCAGCAGCCAAGCGACAGGGAGCAGGTCCTACGAGCAGTACTTC. Its translation is CASSQATGSRSYEQYF.

This clonotype was picked up many times. V usage is TRBV7-2 and J usage is TRBJ1-5; possible D gene TRBD1, 6 bases. Germline-derived CDR1 and CDR2 are SGHTA and FQGNSA. The CDR3 contains 18 residues. Trimming removed 1 base at V and 0 bases at J, with 16 bases between. This CDR3 is CASSLDRGGRGSNQPQHF. The CDR3 DNA sequence: TGTGCCAGCAGCTTAGACCGGGGGGGCAGGGGTAGCAATCAGCCCCAGCATTTT.

This clonotype was seen a handful of times. The V and J genes are TRBV9 and TRBJ2-1; 11 bases align to TRBD1. Trimming cost V 0 bases and J 9 bases; bases outside gene matches: 5. This CDR3 has 15 amino acids. From germline, CDR1 is SGDLS and CDR2 YYNGEE. The CDR3 nucleotides are TGTGCCAGCAGCGTAGCCTGGGACAGGGGGGTTGAGCAGTTCTTC. Translation: CASSVAWDRGVEQFF.

Note on this clonotype: At one end, the junction sequence differs from germline, possibly due to a read error. V gene TRBV6-4 combines with J gene TRBJ2-1; 12 bases align to TRBD2. The CDR3 extends over 15 amino acids. Germline CDR1 and CDR2: MRHNA and SNTAGT. The CDR3 nucleotides read TGTGCCGGCAGTGTGCTAGCGGGGGGGGGCGGGGAGCAGTTCTTC. This sequence encodes CAGSVLAGGGGEQFF.

This clonotype was picked up many times. The chain employs TRBV20-1 and TRBJ2-1, with 12 nucleotides matching TRBD2. The CDR3 loop spans 14 amino acids. Germline CDR1 and CDR2: DFQATT and SNEGSKA (reference sequence). With 4 bases clipped from V and 7 bases from J, the junction kept 5 bases outside the gene matches. The CDR3 nucleotides read TGCAGTGCTACTAGCGGGGGGGCAGTGAATGAGCAGTTCTTC. It codes for CSATSGGAVNEQFF.

Many counts were recorded for this clonotype. The chain carries TRBV4-2 and TRBJ1-2, with a tentative D call TRBD1 (6 bases). Per germline, CDR1 LGHNA and CDR2 YNFKEQ. The CDR3 covers 15 residues. With 2 bases removed from V and 4 bases from J, the gap between germline ends came to 14 bases. CDR3 bases: TGTGCCAGCAGCCAACACTGGCAGGGGAGCTATGGCTACACCTTC. Translating it yields CASSQHWQGSYGYTF.

A few counts support this clonotype. Relative to the germline gene, one junction end is altered; a read error may explain this. The rearrangement joins TRBV2 to TRBJ1-5; D is perhaps TRBD1 (6 bases). Germline CDR1 SNHLY, CDR2 FYNNEI. CDR3 size: 15 residues. The CDR3 reads CASRPQGKGNQPRHF. CDR3 nucleotide sequence: TGTGCCAGCAGGCCACAGGGTAAGGGCAATCAGCCCCGGCATTTT. Supplemented by reference TRBV2 and TRBJ1-5, the full variable domain reads EPEVTQTPSHQVTQMGQEVILRCVPISNHLYFYWYRQILGQKVEFLVSFYNNEISEKSEIFDDQFSVERPDGSNFTLKIRSTKLEDSAMYFCASRPQGKGNQPRHFGDGTRLSIL.

The gene calls are TRBV20-1 and TRBJ2-7, with 15 bases lining up with TRBD2. Germline V gene data show CDR1 as DFQATT and CDR2 as SNEGSKA (reference sequence). This CDR3 has 15 residues. Trimming at V came to 6 bases and at J to 4 bases, leaving 7 bases not matched to a gene. The CDR3, as DNA: TGCAGTGCACCCGGGACTAGCGGGGGGCGGTACGAGCAGTACTTC. Protein sequence: CSAPGTSGGRYEQYF.